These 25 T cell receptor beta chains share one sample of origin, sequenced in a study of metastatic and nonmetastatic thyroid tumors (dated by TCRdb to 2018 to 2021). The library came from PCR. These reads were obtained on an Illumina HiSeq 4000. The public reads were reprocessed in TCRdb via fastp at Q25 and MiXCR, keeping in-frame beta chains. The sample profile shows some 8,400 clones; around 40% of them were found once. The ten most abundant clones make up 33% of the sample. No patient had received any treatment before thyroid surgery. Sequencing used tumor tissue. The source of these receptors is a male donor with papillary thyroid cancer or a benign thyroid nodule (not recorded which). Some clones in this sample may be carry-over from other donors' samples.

The DNA of the CDR3 is TGCAGTGCTAGTAGCTCTTCAGTTTCTAACTATGGCTACACCTTC. Residues: CSASSSSVSNYGYTF. V usage is TRBV20-1 and J usage is TRBJ1-2, with no clear D. V was pared by 3 bases and J by 0 bases, with 14 bases between. The CDR3 has 15 residues. Germline V gene sequence: CDR1 DFQATT, CDR2 SNEGSKA (reference sequence).

CDR3 bases: TGCAGTGCTAGATCAGCCTGGACAGGGTTGTACGAGCAGTACTTC. Translation: CSARSAWTGLYEQYF. The chain joins TRBV20-1 to TRBJ2-7, with 8 bases identical to TRBD1. CDR3 length equals 15 residues. The V segment lost 2 bases and the J segment 4 bases; nucleotides outside the gene matches: 10. Germline values: CDR1 DFQATT, CDR2 SNEGSKA (reference sequence).

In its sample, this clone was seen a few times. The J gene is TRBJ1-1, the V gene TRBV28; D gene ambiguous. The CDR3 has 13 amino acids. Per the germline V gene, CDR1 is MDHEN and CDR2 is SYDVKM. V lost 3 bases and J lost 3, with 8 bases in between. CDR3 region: CASSLVGYTEAFF. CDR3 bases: TGTGCCAGCAGTTTGGTGGGCTACACTGAAGCTTTCTTT.

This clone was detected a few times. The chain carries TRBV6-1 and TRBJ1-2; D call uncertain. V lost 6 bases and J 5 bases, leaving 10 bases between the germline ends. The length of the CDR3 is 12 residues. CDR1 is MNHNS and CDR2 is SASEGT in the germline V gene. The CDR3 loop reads CASRTFEYGYTF. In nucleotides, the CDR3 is TGTGCCAGCAGAACTTTTGAATATGGCTACACCTTC.

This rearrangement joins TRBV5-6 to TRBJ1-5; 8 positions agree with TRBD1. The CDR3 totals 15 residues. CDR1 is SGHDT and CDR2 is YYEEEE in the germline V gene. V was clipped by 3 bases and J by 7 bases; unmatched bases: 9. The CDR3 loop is CASSSLDRGRQPQHF. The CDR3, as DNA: TGTGCCAGCAGCTCCCTCGACAGGGGACGACAGCCCCAGCATTTT.

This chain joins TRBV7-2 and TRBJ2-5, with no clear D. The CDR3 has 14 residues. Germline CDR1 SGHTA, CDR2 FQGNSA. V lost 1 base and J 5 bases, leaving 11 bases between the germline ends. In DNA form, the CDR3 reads TGTGCCAGCAGCTTAGTGGGATTCAGGGAGACCCAGTACTTC. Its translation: CASSLVGFRETQYF.

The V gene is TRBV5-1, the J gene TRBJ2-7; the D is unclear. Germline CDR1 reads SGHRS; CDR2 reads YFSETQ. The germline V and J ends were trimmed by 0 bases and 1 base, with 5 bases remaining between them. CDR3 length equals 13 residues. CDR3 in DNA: TGCGCCAGCAGCTTGGAACGGTCCTACGAGCAGTACTTC. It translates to CASSLERSYEQYF.

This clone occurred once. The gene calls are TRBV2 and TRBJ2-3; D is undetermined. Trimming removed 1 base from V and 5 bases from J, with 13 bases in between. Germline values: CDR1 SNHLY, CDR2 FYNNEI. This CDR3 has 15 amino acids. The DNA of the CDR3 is TGTGCCAGCAGTGAAGGCCCCCCCGGTGTAGATACGCAGTATTTT. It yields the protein CASSEGPPGVDTQYF. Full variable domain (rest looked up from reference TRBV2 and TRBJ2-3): EPEVTQTPSHQVTQMGQEVILRCVPISNHLYFYWYRQILGQKVEFLVSFYNNEISEKSEIFDDQFSVERPDGSNFTLKIRSTKLEDSAMYFCASSEGPPGVDTQYFGPGTRLTVL.

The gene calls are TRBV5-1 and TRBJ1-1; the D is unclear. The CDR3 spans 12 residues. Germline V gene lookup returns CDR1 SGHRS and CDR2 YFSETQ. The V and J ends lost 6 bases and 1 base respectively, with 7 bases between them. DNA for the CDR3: TGCGCCAGCAACATCGGGAACACTGAAGCTTTCTTT. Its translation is CASNIGNTEAFF.

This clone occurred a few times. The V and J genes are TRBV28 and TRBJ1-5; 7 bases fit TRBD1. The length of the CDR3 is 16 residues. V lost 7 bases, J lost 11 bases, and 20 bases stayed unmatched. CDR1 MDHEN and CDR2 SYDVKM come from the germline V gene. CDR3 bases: TGTGCCAGCACCCCCCACGGACAGGCCGGGCCTTCAGCCCAGCATTTT. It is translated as CASTPHGQAGPSAQHF.

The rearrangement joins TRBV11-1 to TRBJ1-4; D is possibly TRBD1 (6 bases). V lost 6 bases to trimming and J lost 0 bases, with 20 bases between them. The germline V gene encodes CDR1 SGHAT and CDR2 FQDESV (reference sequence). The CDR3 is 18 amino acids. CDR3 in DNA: TGTGCCAGCAGTCTTGTGGGACAAACAACTGCAACTAATGAAAAACTGTTTTTT. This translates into CASSLVGQTTATNEKLFF.

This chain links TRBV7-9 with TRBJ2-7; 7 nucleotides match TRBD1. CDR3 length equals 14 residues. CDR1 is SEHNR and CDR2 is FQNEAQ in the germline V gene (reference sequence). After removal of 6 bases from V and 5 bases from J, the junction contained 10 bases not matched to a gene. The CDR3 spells CASRPPTDRDEQYF. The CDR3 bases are TGTGCCAGCAGACCTCCCACAGACAGGGACGAGCAGTACTTC.

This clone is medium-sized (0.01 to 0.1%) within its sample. DNA of the CDR3: TGTGCCAGCAGCTACCGGGACAGTCTCTCCTACGAGCAGTACTTC. Translated, it gives CASSYRDSLSYEQYF. This sequence joins TRBV11-1 and TRBJ2-7; 7 positions match TRBD1. The CDR3 has 15 residues. In germline, CDR1 is SGHAT, CDR2 FQDESV (reference sequence). The ends lost 4 bases at V and 0 bases at J; junction bases unmatched: 6.

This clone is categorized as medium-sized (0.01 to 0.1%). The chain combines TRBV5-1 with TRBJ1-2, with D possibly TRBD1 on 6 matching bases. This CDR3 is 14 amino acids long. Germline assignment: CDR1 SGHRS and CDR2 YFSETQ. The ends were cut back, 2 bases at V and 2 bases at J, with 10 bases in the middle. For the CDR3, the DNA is TGCGCCAGCAGCTTAGCGGGGGGCAACTATGGCTACACCTTC. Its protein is CASSLAGGNYGYTF.

For the CDR3, the DNA is TGTGCCAGCGGATGGACAGGGGATAGCAATCAGCCCCAGCATTTT. Protein sequence: CASGWTGDSNQPQHF. The V gene is TRBV6-1, the J gene TRBJ1-5; 9 nucleotides agree with TRBD1. The trim removed 8 bases at V and 0 bases at J, leaving 5 bases unmatched. This CDR3 contains 15 residues. The germline gives CDR1 MNHNS, CDR2 SASEGT.

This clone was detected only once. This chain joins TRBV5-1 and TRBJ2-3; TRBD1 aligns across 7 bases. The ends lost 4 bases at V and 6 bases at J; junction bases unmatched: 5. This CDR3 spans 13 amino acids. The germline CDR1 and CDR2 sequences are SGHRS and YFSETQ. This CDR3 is CASSPQGTDTQYF. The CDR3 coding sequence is TGCGCCAGCAGCCCACAGGGGACGGATACGCAGTATTTT.

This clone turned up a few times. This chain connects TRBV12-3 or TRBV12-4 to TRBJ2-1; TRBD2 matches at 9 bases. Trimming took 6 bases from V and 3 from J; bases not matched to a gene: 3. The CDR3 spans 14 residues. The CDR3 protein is CASSSAGGYNEQFF. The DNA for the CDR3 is TGTGCCAGCAGCTCAGCGGGAGGCTACAATGAGCAGTTCTTC.

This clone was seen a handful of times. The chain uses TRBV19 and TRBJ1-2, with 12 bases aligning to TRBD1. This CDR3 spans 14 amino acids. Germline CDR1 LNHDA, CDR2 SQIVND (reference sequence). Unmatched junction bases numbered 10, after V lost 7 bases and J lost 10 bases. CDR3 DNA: TGTGCCAGTACCCAGGGGGACAGGGGGCCAGACTACACCTTC. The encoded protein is CASTQGDRGPDYTF.

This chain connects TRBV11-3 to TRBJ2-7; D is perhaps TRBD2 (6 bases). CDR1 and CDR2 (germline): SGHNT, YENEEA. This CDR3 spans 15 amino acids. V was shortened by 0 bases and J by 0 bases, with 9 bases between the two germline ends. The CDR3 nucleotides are TGTGCCAGCAGCTTAGAGTGGGAGGTCTCCTACGAGCAGTACTTC. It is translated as CASSLEWEVSYEQYF.

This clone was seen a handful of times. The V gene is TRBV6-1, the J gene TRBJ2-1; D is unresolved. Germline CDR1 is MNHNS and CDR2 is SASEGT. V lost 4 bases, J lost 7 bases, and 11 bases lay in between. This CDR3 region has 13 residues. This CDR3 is CASSGMPENEQFF. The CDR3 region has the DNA TGTGCCAGCAGTGGAATGCCTGAAAATGAGCAGTTCTTC.

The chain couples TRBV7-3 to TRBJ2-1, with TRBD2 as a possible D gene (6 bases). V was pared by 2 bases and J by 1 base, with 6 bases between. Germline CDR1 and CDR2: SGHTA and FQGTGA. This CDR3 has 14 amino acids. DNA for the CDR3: TGTGCCAGCAGCTTAGGGACTTCCTACAATGAGCAGTTCTTC. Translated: CASSLGTSYNEQFF.

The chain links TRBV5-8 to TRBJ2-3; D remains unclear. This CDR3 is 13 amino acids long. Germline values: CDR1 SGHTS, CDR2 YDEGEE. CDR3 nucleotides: TGTGCAGACGGTAGGGCCCACACAGATACGCAGTATTTT. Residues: CADGRAHTDTQYF. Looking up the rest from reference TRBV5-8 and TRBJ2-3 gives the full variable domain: EAGVTQSPTHLIKTRGQQATLRCSPISGHTSVYWYQQALGLGLQFLLWYDEGEERNRGNFPPRFSGRQFPNYSSELNVNALELEDSALYLCADGRAHTDTQYFGPGTRLTVL.

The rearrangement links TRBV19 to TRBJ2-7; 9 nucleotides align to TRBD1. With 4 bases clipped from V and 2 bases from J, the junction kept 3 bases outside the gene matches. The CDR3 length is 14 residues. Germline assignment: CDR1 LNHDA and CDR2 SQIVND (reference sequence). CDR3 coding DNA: TGTGCCAGTAGTACCGGGACAGGGACCTACGAGCAGTACTTC. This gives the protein CASSTGTGTYEQYF.

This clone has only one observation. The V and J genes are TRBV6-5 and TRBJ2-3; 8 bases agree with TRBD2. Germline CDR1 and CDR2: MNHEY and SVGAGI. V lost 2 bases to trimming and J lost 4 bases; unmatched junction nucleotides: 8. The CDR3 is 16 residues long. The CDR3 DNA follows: TGTGCCAGCAGTTACGCGACGGGGGGGCTGTCAGATACGCAGTATTTT. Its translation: CASSYATGGLSDTQYF.

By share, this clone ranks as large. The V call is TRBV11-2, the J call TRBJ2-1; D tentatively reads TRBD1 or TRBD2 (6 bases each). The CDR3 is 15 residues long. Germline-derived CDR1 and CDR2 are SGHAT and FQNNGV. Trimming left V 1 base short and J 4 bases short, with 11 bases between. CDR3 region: CASSLVGGHYNEQFF. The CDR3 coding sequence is TGTGCCAGCAGCTTAGTGGGGGGCCATTACAATGAGCAGTTCTTC.